These 30 T cell receptor beta chains were sequenced from one sample in a study of OX40 agonist ivuxolimab in advanced cancers. The library was generated by the immunoSEQ multiplex PCR assay. This immuneACCESS table, as held by TCRdb, lists in-frame sequences with V and J called but not all clones. Of the missing ones, under half trace to an unresolved V gene in checked studies; the others have no known cause. Within this sample are about 42,000 clones, with 70% to 85% of them counted one time only. The ten largest clones capture approximately 25% of the sample. The specimen was CD4+ or CD8+ T cells sorted from blood, collected in a trial of the OX40 agonist ivuxolimab. These TCRs come from an adult with an advanced solid tumor such as melanoma, head and neck, liver or kidney cancer.

The rearrangement uses TRBV9 and TRBJ2-7; D perhaps matches TRBD1 (6 bases). V was pared by 1 base and J by 4 bases, with 9 bases between. This CDR3 is built from 13 residues. CDR1 is SGDLS and CDR2 is YYNGEE in the germline V gene. CDR3 amino acids: CASSVQTGYEQYF. The CDR3 nucleotides read TGTGCCAGCAGCGTACAAACAGGGTACGAGCAGTACTTC. The full variable domain, rest sourced from reference TRBV9 and TRBJ2-7, is DSGVTQTPKHLITATGQRVTLRCSPRSGDLSVYWYQQSLDQGLQFLIQYYNGEERAKGNILERFSAQQFPDLHSELNLSSLELGDSALYFCASSVQTGYEQYFGPGTRLTVT.

The V and J genes are TRBV18 and TRBJ1-5; D is possibly TRBD1 (6 bases). V was pared by 3 bases and J by 3 bases, with 15 bases between. This CDR3 has 16 amino acids. Germline CDR1 KGHSH, CDR2 LQKENI. In DNA form, the CDR3 reads TGTGCCAGCTCACCTCCCGGGGGGCCCTTCAATCAGCCCCAGCATTTT. Translated: CASSPPGGPFNQPQHF.

V is TRBV27 and J is TRBJ2-1; TRBD2 might be the D (5 bases). CDR3 size: 17 residues. Germline CDR1 and CDR2: MNHEY and SMNVEV (reference sequence). Trimming shortened V by 1 base and J by 6 bases, and 19 bases separated the two germline ends. CDR3 DNA: TGTGCCAGCAGTTTATGGCAAACTAGAATTGGGTCCAATGAGCAGTTCTTC. It yields the protein CASSLWQTRIGSNEQFF.

The rearrangement links TRBV6-5 to TRBJ2-7; no definite D call. Germline V CDR1 and CDR2: MNHEY, SVGAGI. Trimming removed 0 bases from V and 6 bases from J, with 12 bases in between. The CDR3 contains 14 residues. The CDR3 DNA reads as TGTGCCAGCAGTTACTCTTACGACGCTCCCGAGCAGTACTTC. Protein sequence: CASSYSYDAPEQYF.

This sequence joins TRBV4-1 and TRBJ2-3, with D maybe TRBD2 (6 bases). V gave up 0 bases and J gave up 4 bases, with 11 bases separating them. Germline loops: CDR1 MGHRA, CDR2 YSYEKL. The CDR3 is 15 amino acids. The CDR3 DNA sequence: TGCGCCAGCAGCCAAGACCGGACTATCGCAGATACGCAGTATTTT. It codes for CASSQDRTIADTQYF.

This rearrangement joins TRBV29-1 to TRBJ1-2, with a possible D match to TRBD1 (5 bases). The CDR3 is made up of 14 amino acids. The germline gives CDR1 SQVTM, CDR2 ANQGSEA. The V gene lost 4 bases and the J gene lost 4 bases, with 16 bases spanning the gap. CDR3 sequence reads: CSVVSPGLSYGYTF. CDR3 in DNA: TGCAGCGTTGTCAGCCCAGGGCTCTCCTATGGCTACACCTTC.

The chain couples TRBV14 to TRBJ2-7; 12 bases are a match to TRBD2. Trimming at V came to 5 bases and at J to 3 bases, leaving 2 bases not matched to a gene. Germline V gene data show CDR1 as SGHDN and CDR2 as FVKESK. This CDR3 has 14 amino acids. DNA for the CDR3: TGTGCCAGCAGCTTACTAGCGGGGGGCTACGAGCAGTACTTC. It translates to CASSLLAGGYEQYF.

A single count supports this clone. J is TRBJ2-2 and V is TRBV13; 10 nucleotides agree with TRBD1. The CDR3 sequence is 16 residues long. Germline trimming cut 5 bases from V and 6 bases from J; bases unmatched to any gene: 9. Per the germline V gene, CDR1 is PRHDT and CDR2 is FYEKMQ (reference sequence). The CDR3 sequence is CASSEPGQGLAGELFF. For the CDR3, the DNA is TGTGCCAGCAGCGAACCGGGACAGGGGTTGGCCGGGGAGCTGTTTTTT. The full variable domain, its missing parts supplied by reference TRBV13 and TRBJ2-2, is AAGVIQSPRHLIKEKRETATLKCYPIPRHDTVYWYQQGPGQDPQFLISFYEKMQSDKGSIPDRFSAQQFSDYHSELNMSSLELGDSALYFCASSEPGQGLAGELFFGEGSRLTVL.

The genes are TRBV7-2 and TRBJ1-1; D gene ambiguous. CDR1 is SGHTA, CDR2 FQGNSA, per germline. The CDR3 extends over 13 amino acids. V lost 6 bases and J 5 bases, leaving 13 bases between the germline ends. CDR3 sequence (DNA): TGTGCCAGCAGGGATACAGAGCCAACTGAAGCTTTCTTT. It translates to CASRDTEPTEAFF.

J is TRBJ2-2 and V is TRBV7-2, with TRBD2 matching 7 bases. Germline CDR1 SGHTA, CDR2 FQGNSA. This CDR3 comprises 16 residues. The ends lost 0 bases at V and 4 bases at J; junction bases unmatched: 5. The CDR3 here is CASSLAAGVITGELFF. CDR3 nucleotides: TGTGCCAGCAGCTTAGCGGCGGGGGTTATCACCGGGGAGCTGTTTTTT.

This clone was seen only once. The chain uses TRBV5-1 and TRBJ2-1, with 7 bases fitting TRBD1. The germline V gene has CDR1 SGHRS and CDR2 YFSETQ. Losses at the gene ends were 0 bases for V and 4 bases for J; bases not matched to a gene: 7. The CDR3 is 16 residues long. CDR3 in DNA: TGCGCCAGCAGCTTGGATTGGACAGGTAATTACAATGAGCAGTTCTTC. Its translation is CASSLDWTGNYNEQFF. Combining the CDR3 with reference TRBV5-1 and TRBJ2-1 gives the whole variable domain KAGVTQTPRYLIKTRGQQVTLSCSPISGHRSVSWYQQTPGQGLQFLFEYFSETQRNKGNFPGRFSGRQFSNSRSEMNVSTLELGDSALYLCASSLDWTGNYNEQFFGPGTRLTVL.

This chain connects TRBV5-8 to TRBJ1-1; the match to TRBD1 covers 9 bases. In germline, CDR1 is SGHTS, CDR2 YDEGEE. After removal of 7 bases from V and 4 bases from J, the junction contained 14 bases not matched to a gene. CDR3 size: 16 residues. The CDR3 loop is CASGIRTGARGTEAFF. The CDR3 coding sequence is TGTGCCAGCGGGATCAGGACAGGGGCGCGGGGCACTGAAGCTTTCTTT.

This clone showed up just a few times. The chain joins TRBV30 to TRBJ2-2; 10 positions agree with TRBD1. CDR1 and CDR2 from the germline V gene are GTSNPN and SVGIG (reference sequence). With V trimmed by 2 bases and J by 3 bases, 6 bases remained unmatched. The CDR3 is made up of 16 amino acids. Here the CDR3 reads CAWSLRGQGDTGELFF. CDR3 DNA: TGTGCCTGGAGTCTCCGCGGACAGGGGGACACCGGGGAGCTGTTTTTT.

This clone was recorded a few times. This chain connects TRBV15 to TRBJ1-3; D gene uncertain. Trimming took 3 bases from V and 0 from J, leaving 9 bases between them. The CDR3 contains 15 residues. Germline lookup yields CDR1 LNHNV and CDR2 YYDKDF (reference sequence). CDR3 coding DNA: TGTGCCACCAGCAGTGGTCCCACCTCTGGAAACACCATATATTTT. Amino acids: CATSSGPTSGNTIYF. Full variable domain (missing parts from reference TRBV15 and TRBJ1-3): DAMVIQNPRYQVTQFGKPVTLSCSQTLNHNVMYWYQQKSSQAPKLLFHYYDKDFNNEADTPDNFQSRRPNTSFCFLDIRSPGLGDTAMYLCATSSGPTSGNTIYFGEGSWLTVV.

The chain uses TRBV6-1 and TRBJ2-7; 16 nucleotides match TRBD2. V trimming: 3 bases; J trimming: 1 base; junction bases outside the gene matches: 6. Germline V lookup: CDR1 MNHNS, CDR2 SASEGT. This CDR3 has 18 amino acids. The CDR3 sequence: CASSEGLAGGPGSYEQYF. The CDR3 DNA sequence: TGTGCCAGCAGTGAGGGACTAGCGGGGGGGCCGGGATCCTACGAGCAGTACTTC.

This clone showed up just a few times. This chain joins TRBV2 and TRBJ2-7; D call uncertain. CDR1 is SNHLY and CDR2 is FYNNEI in the germline V gene. The germline V and J ends were trimmed by 0 bases and 3 bases, with 9 bases remaining between them. This CDR3 spans 14 amino acids. CDR3 loop: CASSEAPQYYEQYF. CDR3 nucleotide sequence: TGTGCCAGCAGTGAAGCGCCCCAGTACTACGAGCAGTACTTC.

This clone showed up just a few times. The chain has TRBV6-1 and TRBJ1-2, with D maybe TRBD1 (6 bases). Trimming removed 0 bases from V and 12 bases from J, with 14 bases in between. Per the germline V gene, CDR1 is MNHNS and CDR2 is SASEGT. This CDR3 spans 13 amino acids. The CDR3 nucleotides read TGTGCCAGCAGTGAAGCGCTCACAGGGCCCCACACCTTC. Translated, it gives CASSEALTGPHTF.

This CDR3 is CASRGDRNSPLHF. CDR3 sequence (DNA): TGTGCCAGCAGGGGGGACAGGAATTCACCCCTCCACTTT. The rearrangement links TRBV2 to TRBJ1-6; 8 positions match TRBD1. J gave up 7 bases and V 6 bases, and 2 bases lay outside the gene matches. The CDR3 runs 13 residues. Germline CDR1 reads SNHLY; CDR2 reads FYNNEI.

Only one count was recorded for this clone. The CDR3 is CSVEDPGLAGGNEQFF. CDR3 bases: TGCAGCGTTGAAGATCCTGGACTAGCGGGGGGGAATGAGCAGTTCTTC. The gene calls are TRBV29-1 and TRBJ2-1; 15 nucleotides match TRBD2. The V segment lost 0 bases and the J segment 7 bases; nucleotides outside the gene matches: 4. CDR1 and CDR2 (germline): SQVTM, ANQGSEA. The CDR3 length is 16 residues.

For the CDR3, the DNA is TGTGCCAGCAGCGTAGGTAGTTCCTACGAGCAGTACTTC. Translating it yields CASSVGSSYEQYF. This chain uses TRBV9 with TRBJ2-7; D ambiguous. Germline lookup yields CDR1 SGDLS and CDR2 YYNGEE. V shed 0 bases and J shed 1 base, with 5 bases lying between them. The CDR3 covers 13 residues.

V and J are TRBV28 and TRBJ2-1; TRBD2 might be the D (6 bases). Germline V gene lookup returns CDR1 MDHEN and CDR2 SYDVKM. There are 16 residues in the CDR3. V gave up 2 bases and J gave up 0 bases, with 11 bases separating them. CDR3 DNA sequence: TGTGCCAGCAGTTTACCGGGAGTACTCTCCTACAATGAGCAGTTCTTC. This codes for CASSLPGVLSYNEQFF.

The V gene is TRBV4-1, the J gene TRBJ2-1, with D uncertain. This CDR3 comprises 15 residues. Germline V gene data show CDR1 as MGHRA and CDR2 as YSYEKL. Deletions cut 3 bases from V and 4 bases from J, with 13 bases between. The CDR3 region is CASSQLTDGYNEQFF. The CDR3 coding sequence is TGCGCCAGCAGCCAGTTAACCGACGGTTACAATGAGCAGTTCTTC.

The rearrangement joins TRBV29-1 to TRBJ2-7; weak D call: TRBD1 (6 bases). CDR1 SQVTM and CDR2 ANQGSEA come from the germline V gene. The CDR3 runs to 14 residues. Trimming pared 7 bases from V and 5 bases from J, leaving 21 bases between. DNA of the CDR3: TGCAGCGCCTACCAGAACAGGGACGCTCACGAGCAGTACTTC. It specifies CSAYQNRDAHEQYF.

V and J are TRBV5-6 and TRBJ2-5; D uncertain. The end of the DNA is better explained by TRBJ2-7, so the J call may be wrong. This CDR3 region has 14 residues. The germline V gene has CDR1 SGHDT and CDR2 YYEEEE. CDR3 bases: TGTGCCAGCAGCATAGTAGAAGTTAACTACGAGCAGTACTTC. This translates into CASSIVEVNYEQYF.

About this clone: Within the sample, other DNA sequences also encode this same CDR3. V is TRBV15 and J is TRBJ2-3, with D unclear. The V end lost 0 bases, the J end lost 6 bases, and 13 bases lay between the germline ends. Germline CDR1 reads LNHNV; CDR2 reads YYDKDF (reference sequence). The CDR3 loop spans 15 amino acids. DNA of the CDR3: TGTGCCACCAGCAGAGATGATCCCAGCATTGATACGCAGTATTTT. Its protein product is CATSRDDPSIDTQYF.

The rearrangement links TRBV18 to TRBJ1-5, with D possibly TRBD1 on 5 matching bases. The CDR3 totals 16 residues. The V end was cut by 0 bases, the J end by 4 bases, with 13 bases between. Germline assignment: CDR1 KGHSH and CDR2 LQKENI. The CDR3 coding sequence is TGTGCCAGCTCACCACCGGGTATCAGGGAGAATCAGCCCCAGCATTTT. This gives the protein CASSPPGIRENQPQHF.

The chain combines TRBV28 with TRBJ1-2, with a weak D call TRBD1 (6 bases). Trimming removed 6 bases from V and 3 bases from J, with 14 bases in between. Germline V gene data show CDR1 as MDHEN and CDR2 as SYDVKM. CDR3 size: 14 residues. The CDR3 DNA reads as TGTGCCAGCAGGACTGGGACACTTCACTATGGCTACACCTTC. It yields the protein CASRTGTLHYGYTF.

The chain links TRBV7-3 to TRBJ2-1; 7 nucleotides agree with TRBD1. CDR1 is SGHTA and CDR2 is FQGTGA in the germline V gene. The CDR3 totals 14 residues. Trimming removed 2 bases from V and 5 bases from J; junction bases left unmatched: 3. The CDR3 sequence is CASSLWQGDNEQFF. DNA for the CDR3: TGTGCCAGCAGCTTATGGCAGGGGGACAATGAGCAGTTCTTC.

The chain links TRBV30 to TRBJ2-4; TRBD2 agrees at 7 bases. V was clipped by 8 bases and J by 5 bases; unmatched bases: 3. The germline V gene has CDR1 GTSNPN and CDR2 SVGIG (reference sequence). The CDR3 length is 11 residues. The CDR3 region is CAGGSQNIQYF. Here the CDR3 DNA reads TGTGCCGGCGGGAGCCAAAACATTCAGTACTTC.

This clone was counted only a few times. The genes are TRBV5-6 and TRBJ1-1, with TRBD1 as a possible D gene (6 bases). V dropped 4 bases and J dropped 10 bases, with 20 bases sitting between them. Germline loops: CDR1 SGHDT, CDR2 YYEEEE. This CDR3 comprises 14 residues. The CDR3 is CASSGGALQLVAFF. Written as DNA, the CDR3 is TGTGCCAGCAGCGGGGGGGCGCTTCAACTGGTAGCTTTCTTT.